The 12 T cell receptor beta chains listed next were all sequenced from one sample in a study of Ad26.COV2.S vaccination and SARS-CoV-2 variants. Treatment reported: around 19 received Ad26.COV2.S at low or high dose, single or two shots; roughly five received placebo; per-sample allocation not given. The study sampled participants on day 63 after the first vaccine or placebo injection. Profiling relied on immunoSEQ multiplex PCR, and the TCRdb table lists in-frame clones only, not all of them. The data contain nearly 400,000 clones, around 89% of them singletons. Sequencing was performed on peripheral blood, taken in a trial of Ad26.COV2.S vaccine versus placebo. The receptors were gathered from a person between 18 and 60 years old who received the Ad26.COV2.S COVID-19 vaccine or a placebo.

The V and J genes are TRBV11-2 and TRBJ2-7; tentatively, D is TRBD2 (6 bases). Germline values: CDR1 SGHAT, CDR2 FQNNGV. The CDR3 is 13 amino acids. Trimming cost V 5 bases and J 2 bases, with 10 bases left between them. The CDR3 sequence: CASSIGGAYEQYF. The CDR3 DNA reads TGTGCCAGCAGCATCGGGGGAGCCTACGAGCAGTACTTC.

The rearrangement uses TRBV7-9 and TRBJ2-7; D gene ambiguous. V shed 4 bases and J shed 7 bases, with 8 bases lying between them. CDR3 length equals 11 residues. Germline values: CDR1 SEHNR, CDR2 FQNEAQ (reference sequence). CDR3 protein: CASSSEEEQYF. The CDR3 nucleotides are TGTGCCAGCAGCTCCGAGGAAGAGCAGTACTTC.

This rearrangement joins TRBV2 to TRBJ2-1; perhaps TRBD1 as D (5 bases). V shed 6 bases and J shed 5 bases, with 20 bases lying between them. The CDR3 is made up of 16 amino acids. In germline, CDR1 is SNHLY, CDR2 FYNNEI. Written as DNA, the CDR3 is TGTGCCAGCAGGAGCGACGCTGGGGCCGAACACAATGAGCAGTTCTTC. The encoded protein is CASRSDAGAEHNEQFF.

The genes are TRBV14 and TRBJ2-3, with D uncertain. The V gene lost 2 bases and the J gene lost 5 bases, with 11 bases spanning the gap. Looked up from germline, CDR1 is SGHDN and CDR2 is FVKESK. The CDR3 extends over 14 amino acids. CDR3 coding DNA: TGTGCCAGCAGCCAAAGTAGCCGTGGAGATACGCAGTATTTT. Amino acid sequence: CASSQSSRGDTQYF.

V is TRBV6-2 or TRBV6-3 and J is TRBJ1-4, with D possibly being TRBD1 (5 bases). The germline CDR1 and CDR2 sequences are MNHEY and SVGEGT. This CDR3 is built from 12 residues. V was trimmed by 4 bases and J by 5 bases, leaving 5 bases between them. The CDR3 DNA is TGTGCCAGCAGTTGGGACAATGAAAAACTGTTTTTT. It codes for CASSWDNEKLFF.

The chain uses TRBV28 and TRBJ1-4; D unclear. Per germline, CDR1 MDHEN and CDR2 SYDVKM. Trimming took 6 bases from V and 15 from J, leaving 20 bases between them. The CDR3 spans 13 residues. The CDR3: CASSSPFASRLFF. The CDR3 DNA reads TGTGCCAGCAGCTCACCGTTTGCCTCAAGGTTGTTTTTT.

The CDR3 loop reads CASSMYRGAYEQYF. The CDR3 DNA sequence: TGTGCCAGTAGTATGTACAGGGGCGCCTACGAGCAGTACTTC. V is TRBV19 and J is TRBJ2-7; 7 nucleotides agree with TRBD1. Germline CDR1 reads LNHDA; CDR2 reads SQIVND (reference sequence). The CDR3 is 14 residues long. The J segment lost 2 bases and the V segment lost 3 bases, leaving 4 bases of the junction unmatched. Variable domain in full (rest from reference TRBV19 and TRBJ2-7): DGGITQSPKYLFRKEGQNVTLSCEQNLNHDAMYWYRQDPGQGLRLIYYSQIVNDFQKGDIAEGYSVSREKKESFPLTVTSAQKNPTAFYLCASSMYRGAYEQYFGPGTRLTVT.

V gene TRBV18 combines with J gene TRBJ2-2, with D unresolved. CDR1 and CDR2 (germline): KGHSH, LQKENI. This CDR3 spans 13 amino acids. V was clipped by 3 bases and J by 6 bases, with 8 bases between them. The CDR3 DNA follows: TGTGCCAGCTCACCGGGCAGGCCCGGGGAGCTGTTTTTT. It specifies CASSPGRPGELFF.

V is TRBV27 and J is TRBJ2-7; TRBD2 matches 13 bases. The germline V gene encodes CDR1 MNHEY and CDR2 SMNVEV (reference sequence). The CDR3 sequence is 15 residues long. The trim removed 5 bases at V and 3 bases at J, leaving 4 bases unmatched. CDR3 bases: TGTGCCAGCAGTCCACGACTAGCGGGAGGCTACGAGCAGTACTTC. It encodes CASSPRLAGGYEQYF.

The genes are TRBV2 and TRBJ1-1, with D perhaps matching TRBD1 (5 bases). Germline CDR1 reads SNHLY; CDR2 reads FYNNEI. The CDR3 runs 14 residues. V lost 7 bases and J lost 10, with 22 bases in between. In DNA, the CDR3 is TGTGCCAGCATCCGGGAGGGGACCCGAACGGGAGCTTTCTTT. It specifies CASIREGTRTGAFF.

This chain uses TRBV5-1 with TRBJ1-4; D gene ambiguous. Germline CDR1 reads SGHRS; CDR2 reads YFSETQ. This CDR3 spans 14 amino acids. Trimming cost V 4 bases and J 8 bases, with 15 bases left between them. For the CDR3, the DNA is TGCGCCAGCAGCCCCGGCGGCGGTGAGGAAAAACTGTTTTTT. This codes for CASSPGGGEEKLFF. Complete variable domain (other parts from reference TRBV5-1 and TRBJ1-4): KAGVTQTPRYLIKTRGQQVTLSCSPISGHRSVSWYQQTPGQGLQFLFEYFSETQRNKGNFPGRFSGRQFSNSRSEMNVSTLELGDSALYLCASSPGGGEEKLFFGSGTQLSVL.

J is TRBJ2-5 and V is TRBV24-1; D gene unclear. V was clipped by 8 bases and J by 1 base, with 10 bases between them. Germline assignment: CDR1 KGHDR and CDR2 SFDVKD. This CDR3 comprises 13 residues. As DNA, the CDR3 is TGTGCCACCAACCGAAGCCCCCAAGAGACCCAGTACTTC. Its protein is CATNRSPQETQYF.